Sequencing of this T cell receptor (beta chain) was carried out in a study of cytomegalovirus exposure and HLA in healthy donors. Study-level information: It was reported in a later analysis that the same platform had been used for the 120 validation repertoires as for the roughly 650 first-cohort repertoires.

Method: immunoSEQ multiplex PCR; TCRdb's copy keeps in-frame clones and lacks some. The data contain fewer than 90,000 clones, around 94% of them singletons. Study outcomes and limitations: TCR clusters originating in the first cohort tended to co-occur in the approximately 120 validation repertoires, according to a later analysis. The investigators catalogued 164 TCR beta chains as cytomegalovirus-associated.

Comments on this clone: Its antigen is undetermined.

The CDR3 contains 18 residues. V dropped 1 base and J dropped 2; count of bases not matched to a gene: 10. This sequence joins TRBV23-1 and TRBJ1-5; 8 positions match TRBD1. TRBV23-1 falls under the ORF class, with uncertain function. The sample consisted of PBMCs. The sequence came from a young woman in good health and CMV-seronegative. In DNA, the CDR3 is TGCGCCAGCAGTCAATGTGCCAAGGACAGGGAGGGCAATCAGCCCCAGCATTTT. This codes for CASSQCAKDREGNQPQHF.